The rows below give T cell receptor beta chains drawn from one sample of a study of T cell changes during pregnancy in multiple sclerosis. Sequencing was performed with immunoSEQ multiplex PCR; in TCRdb, only in-frame clones are kept and a portion is missing. The table lists under 65,000 clones, around 93% of them singletons, with 3% to 4.5% in the top ten. The material was CD8+ T cells from peripheral blood mononuclear cells, obtained in the second trimester of pregnancy. These receptors were collected from a female donor with multiple sclerosis, enrolled in a pregnancy study. Both conserved end residues are part of each CDR3. D genes are given only for firm matches. Size is stated for part of the rows, as once, few or many counts, or as a class when the clone is expanded.

j_call v_call clone_size d_call cdr3_aa cdr3_nt
TRBJ2-3 TRBV12-5 . . CASGLDSSFNRADTQYF TGTGCTAGTGGTTTGGATTCTAGCTTTAATAGAGCAGATACGCAGTATTTT
TRBJ2-1 TRBV7-9 . TRBD2 CASSPSGRAYNEQFF TGTGCCAGCAGCCCTAGCGGGAGGGCCTACAATGAGCAGTTCTTC
TRBJ1-1 TRBV7-9 . TRBD1 CASSLDRLETEAFF TGTGCCAGCAGCTTGGACAGGTTGGAAACTGAAGCTTTCTTT
TRBJ2-7 TRBV4-3 . . CASSLWLGPSYEQYF TGCGCCAGCAGCCTATGGTTGGGCCCGTCCTACGAGCAGTACTTC
TRBJ2-1 TRBV28 . TRBD2 CASRYSGASSYNEQFF TGTGCCAGCAGATATAGCGGGGCTAGCTCCTACAATGAGCAGTTCTTC
TRBJ1-4 TRBV5-5 . TRBD1 CASSQSPLGQGNEKLFF TGTGCCAGCAGTCAGTCACCTCTGGGACAGGGGAATGAAAAACTGTTTTTT
TRBJ2-1 TRBV5-1 . TRBD2 CASSPLREGIDEQFF TGCGCCAGCAGCCCCTTGCGGGAGGGTATCGATGAGCAGTTCTTC
TRBJ2-1 TRBV5-1 . TRBD1 CASAGTDSYNEQFF TGCGCCAGTGCCGGGACAGACTCCTACAATGAGCAGTTCTTC
TRBJ2-2 TRBV9 . . CASSPRSGELFF TGTGCCAGCAGCCCCCGGTCCGGGGAGCTGTTTTTT
TRBJ2-2 TRBV27 . . CASSLWAVNTGELFF TGTGCCAGCAGTTTATGGGCTGTGAACACCGGGGAGCTGTTTTTT
TRBJ1-1 TRBV7-6 . . CASSTQGFGNTEAFF TGTGCCAGCAGCACACAGGGTTTTGGGAACACTGAAGCTTTCTTT
TRBJ2-5 TRBV14 once . CASSQPAVRARYQETQYF TGTGCCAGCAGCCAACCCGCAGTGAGGGCGAGGTACCAAGAGACCCAGTACTTC
TRBJ1-5 TRBV10-3 once . CAIRAGGGNQPQHF TGTGCCATCAGGGCCGGGGGGGGCAATCAGCCCCAGCATTTT
TRBJ2-3 TRBV6-1 . . CASEGWGTDTQYF TGTGCCAGCGAGGGATGGGGCACAGATACGCAGTATTTT
TRBJ2-7 TRBV29-1 . . CSVVSLLNSSYEQYF TGCAGCGTTGTAAGTCTCCTAAACAGCTCCTACGAGCAGTACTTC
TRBJ2-1 TRBV13 . TRBD1 CASSPGQGAGNEQFF TGTGCCAGCAGCCCAGGACAGGGGGCGGGAAATGAGCAGTTCTTC